This T cell receptor (beta chain) was sequenced for a study of tumor-infiltrating lymphocytes in oesophageal squamous cell carcinoma. Germline values: CDR1 DFQATT, CDR2 SNEGSKA (reference sequence). V lost 5 bases to trimming and J lost 9 bases, with 8 bases between them. The CDR3 extends over 10 amino acids. Each CDR3 protein is one row after TCRdb ran MiXCR on the PCR reads. The sample contains 15,000 to 20,000 distinct CDR3 sequences, 39% of which appear only once. J is TRBJ2-1 and V is TRBV20-1, with a weak D call TRBD2 (5 bases). The sequenced material came from esophageal tumor tissue. This TCR was sampled from a male donor with esophageal squamous cell carcinoma. The CDR3 nucleotides read TGCAGTGCTTCACTAGTTGAGCAGTTCTTC. Its protein is CSASLVEQFF.